This T cell receptor beta chain was obtained from a study of long-term antiretroviral therapy in people with HIV. Points on this clone: Its antigen is undetermined.

Findings and limits, study-wide: Whereas controls had wider CDR3 length ranges, HIV repertoires had narrower ones.

The V and J ends lost 7 bases and 4 bases, in that order; junction bases with no gene match: 11. The CDR3 totals 15 residues. Germline V lookup: CDR1 MNHNS, CDR2 SASEGT. Version v3.0 of the immunoSEQ assay was performed at survey level. Assay used: immunoSEQ multiplex PCR; TCRdb lists only in-frame clones, some missing. The sample lists about 21,000 clones; approximately 82% were seen once. Specimen: unsorted PBMCs, collected 0.5 years after starting antiretroviral therapy. The TCR originated in a man aged 18 to 30 with HIV. The rearrangement uses TRBV6-1 and TRBJ1-2; 8 nucleotides match TRBD1. The CDR3 bases are TGTGCCAGCACGATGGGGGACAGGCAATCCTATGGCTACACCTTC. Its protein product is CASTMGDRQSYGYTF.